This T cell receptor (beta chain) was documented in a study of neurological immune-mediated disorders. Trimming took 2 bases from V and 0 from J; bases not matched to a gene: 17. Germline V gene sequence: CDR1 SGHRS, CDR2 YFSETQ. This CDR3 is built from 21 residues. cDNA synthesis was performed by 5'RACE with 10-nucleotide random UMIs. TCRdb called the 5' RACE reads again in MiXCR, with one record for every CDR3 protein. The sample lists 45,000 to 55,000 distinct CDR3 sequences, about 4.1% occurring once. This clonotype was found many times. The receptor was isolated from a man in his fifties or sixties with multiple sclerosis. The sequencing sample was made of PBMCs. The V gene is TRBV5-1, the J gene TRBJ2-2; 9 bases map to TRBD2. The CDR3: CASSFGLAGTPTPANTGELFF. CDR3 coding DNA: TGCGCCAGCAGCTTTGGCCTAGCGGGAACCCCCACCCCCGCGAACACCGGGGAGCTGTTTTTT.